A selection of T cell receptor beta chains follows, all from one sample in a study of blood T cells in healthy people across ages. TCRdb called the 5' RACE reads again in MiXCR, with one record for every CDR3 protein. The sample lists around 990,000 distinct CDR3 sequences; 30% to 40% were seen once. The sequenced sample was blood. The receptors were sampled from a man aged 18 to 35 in good health. Each CDR3 is given with its conserved first and last residue. Each record gives: clone size, J gene, V gene, D gene, CDR3 DNA, CDR3 protein. A D gene is named only where the DNA matches it firmly. Size tells how often a clone was seen (once, few, many) or the class of an expanded clone, and some rows leave it out.

few	TRBJ1-6	TRBV21-1	-	TGTGCCAGCAGCAAAGGGCCTAGGGACAGGGATGATTCACCCCTCCACTTT	CASSKGPRDRDDSPLHF
-	TRBJ1-2	TRBV7-2	TRBD1	TGTGCCAGCAGCTCCGCCGGGACAGGGCAATATGGCTACACCTTC	CASSSAGTGQYGYTF
many	TRBJ1-1	TRBV20-1	-	TGCAGCGCAAACAGGGAAGGGCCTGAAGCTTTCTTT	CSANREGPEAFF
-	TRBJ1-2	TRBV6-1	-	TGTGCCAGCAGATCGAGGATAAACTATGGCTACACCTTC	CASRSRINYGYTF
-	TRBJ1-1	TRBV10-3	-	TGTGCCACCGGAAAAAACAGGGAGGCGAACACTGAAGCTTTCTTT	CATGKNREANTEAFF
few	TRBJ1-1	TRBV27	TRBD1	TGTGCCAGCAGTCGAGGACAGGGGGACACTGAAGCTTTCTTT	CASSRGQGDTEAFF
few	TRBJ1-2	TRBV20-1	-	TGCAGTGCTAGAGATGCAGGGAGTAACTATGGCTACACCTTC	CSARDAGSNYGYTF
few	TRBJ2-2	TRBV14	-	TGTGCCAGCAGCCCGAGGTCGAACACCGGGGAGCTGTTTTTT	CASSPRSNTGELFF
-	TRBJ1-4	TRBV25-1	-	TGTGCCAGCAGTGACGGGCCTTATGAAAAACTGTTTTTT	CASSDGPYEKLFF
few	TRBJ1-1	TRBV7-3	-	TGTGCCAGCAGCTTAACGAAACAGGGATCGAACACTGGAGCTTTCTTT	CASSLTKQGSNTGAFF
few	TRBJ2-7	TRBV12-5	TRBD1	TGTGCTAGTGGCTCCCCAGGGACAGGGACCTACGAGCAGTACTTC	CASGSPGTGTYEQYF
-	TRBJ2-5	TRBV7-9	-	TGTGCCAGCAGCCCAAGTAGAGGACTAAGACTACAAGAGACCCAGTACTTC	CASSPSRGLRLQETQYF
-	TRBJ1-1	TRBV20-1	-	TGTAGTGCTAGAGATCGTCCGGACAGCAACACTGAAGCTTTCTTT	CSARDRPDSNTEAFF
once	TRBJ2-7	TRBV21-1	-	TGTGCCAACAATTACGAGCAGTACTTC	CANNYEQYF
few	TRBJ2-5	TRBV20-1	TRBD1	TGCAGTGCTAGAGACCCACAGGGGGTAATGGAGACCCAGTACTTC	CSARDPQGVMETQYF
-	TRBJ2-1	TRBV7-8	-	TGTGCCAGCACACAAACAGGATCCCCCTCCTACAATGAGCAGTTCTTC	CASTQTGSPSYNEQFF
few	TRBJ2-7	TRBV7-9	-	TGTGCCAGCAGCTTAGCCCGGGGGAAGAACTCCTACGAGCAGTACTTC	CASSLARGKNSYEQYF
-	TRBJ2-1	TRBV5-4	-	TGTGCCAGCAGCATTAACCCGGGACAAGGAAACAATGAGCAGTTCTTC	CASSINPGQGNNEQFF
-	TRBJ2-7	TRBV9	-	TGTGCCAGCAGCGGGCGAGACGACCACTCCTACAATGAGCAGTACTTC	CASSGRDDHSYNEQYF
-	TRBJ1-2	TRBV4-2	-	TGTGCCAGCAGCCAAGGAGGAGTGGCCCAAAACTATGGCTACACCTTC	CASSQGGVAQNYGYTF
-	TRBJ1-1	TRBV5-1	-	TGCGCCAGCAGCTTGGAGGGGATTCGAACAGGTGAAGCTTTCTTT	CASSLEGIRTGEAFF
-	TRBJ1-5	TRBV20-1	-	TGCAGTGCTAGTTTGGGGATGAATCAGCCCCAGCATTTT	CSASLGMNQPQHF
-	TRBJ2-1	TRBV5-1	TRBD2	TGCGCCAGCAGCTTGAAAGCGGGGGGCTACAATGAGCAGTTCTTC	CASSLKAGGYNEQFF
-	TRBJ2-5	TRBV5-6	-	TGTGCCAGCAGTCAGCTCTGGGGCTACAAAGAGACCCAGTACTTC	CASSQLWGYKETQYF
-	TRBJ2-7	TRBV7-2	-	TGTGCCAGCAGCTTAGCGAGAGGAGCCTACGAGCAGTACTTC	CASSLARGAYEQYF
many	TRBJ1-5	TRBV25-1	-	TGTGCCAGCAGTGAAGAGGGGAGCAATCAGCCCCAGCATTTT	CASSEEGSNQPQHF
-	TRBJ1-2	TRBV9	TRBD1	TGTGCCAGCAGCGCTTCTACCGACAGGGGAAGTAACTATGGCTACACCTTC	CASSASTDRGSNYGYTF
-	TRBJ1-5	TRBV4-3	TRBD1	TGCGCCAACAGCCAATACAGGGGGAATCAGCCCCAGCATTTT	CANSQYRGNQPQHF
-	TRBJ1-4	TRBV29-1	TRBD1	TGCAGCGCGGACAGGGACGGTGAAAAACTGTTTTTT	CSADRDGEKLFF
many	TRBJ2-7	TRBV4-3	TRBD2	TGCGCCAGCAGCCAAGATCTGGCTAGCGGATCCTACGAGCAGTACTTC	CASSQDLASGSYEQYF
few	TRBJ2-3	TRBV20-1	-	TGCAGTGCTAGAGATGTTGGCGGGTGGGGAGATACGCAGTATTTT	CSARDVGGWGDTQYF
-	TRBJ2-1	TRBV7-2	-	TGTGCCAGCAGCTTACGGGTAGGGCGCTCCTACAATGAGCAGTTCTTC	CASSLRVGRSYNEQFF
-	TRBJ1-2	TRBV5-6	-	TGTGCCAGCAGCTTGTCGGCAGGTCGATATGGCTACACCTTC	CASSLSAGRYGYTF
-	TRBJ2-7	TRBV5-1	TRBD1	TGCGCCAGCAGCTTGGCCAACAGGGGGCCCTCCTACGAGCAGTACTTC	CASSLANRGPSYEQYF
-	TRBJ2-7	TRBV12-3/TRBV12-4	-	TGTGCCAGCAGACCACAGGTTAACCGTCGAGGCGAGCAGTACTTC	CASRPQVNRRGEQYF
-	TRBJ1-2	TRBV12-3/TRBV12-4	-	TGTGCCAGCAGTGTAGATCAGGGGTTCCGCTACACCTTC	CASSVDQGFRYTF
-	TRBJ2-1	TRBV10-3	TRBD1	TGTGCCGTTGGGACAGGAAGGCACAATGAGCAGTTCTTC	CAVGTGRHNEQFF
-	TRBJ2-7	TRBV4-3	-	TGCGCCAGCAGCCAAGCAGAGTCAGGGGCTACCTACGAGCAGTACTTC	CASSQAESGATYEQYF
-	TRBJ2-5	TRBV5-1	TRBD2	TGCGCCAGCAGCTTCGCAGGGAGGGGAGAGACCCAGTACTTC	CASSFAGRGETQYF
-	TRBJ2-3	TRBV4-3	-	TGCGCCAGCAGCCAAGGGCTCGGCGGGGCGAGAACAGATACGCAGTATTTT	CASSQGLGGARTDTQYF
few	TRBJ2-3	TRBV7-8	-	TGTGCCAGCAGCTTAGACAGGGGAGGCACGCAGTATTTT	CASSLDRGGTQYF
few	TRBJ1-5	TRBV4-2	-	TGTGCCAGCAGCCCTGGACAGAGCCCTTATAGCAATCAGCCCCAGCATTTT	CASSPGQSPYSNQPQHF
-	TRBJ1-6	TRBV13	-	TGTGCCAGCAGCCAAACAGGGAATAATTCACCCCTCCACTTT	CASSQTGNNSPLHF
-	TRBJ1-2	TRBV4-3	-	TGCGCCAGCAGCCAAGCGGGGCAGTATGGCTACACCTTC	CASSQAGQYGYTF
many	TRBJ2-5	TRBV4-1	-	TGCGCCAGCAGCCAAGATAGGGCAGTACAAGAGACCCAGTACTTC	CASSQDRAVQETQYF
-	TRBJ2-3	TRBV20-1	-	TGCAGTGCTAGACCGCACACCGAAAATACGCAGTATTTT	CSARPHTENTQYF
-	TRBJ1-1	TRBV29-1	-	TGCAGCGTGGATAGACAGCGGAACACTGAAGCTTTCTTT	CSVDRQRNTEAFF
-	TRBJ1-6	TRBV6-5	-	TGTGCCAGCAGTTACGTTGGGAATTCACCCCTCCACTTT	CASSYVGNSPLHF
many	TRBJ2-7	TRBV6-5	-	TGTGCCAGCAGCCCGACAAGATACTACGAGCAGTACTTC	CASSPTRYYEQYF
once	TRBJ2-1	TRBV9	-	TGTGCCAGCAGCGTAGTAGGGCAGGGCACCTACAATGAGCAGTTCTTC	CASSVVGQGTYNEQFF
many	TRBJ2-3	TRBV7-9	-	TGTGCCAGCAGCCCCCGGGGTCTGACAGATACGCAGTATTTT	CASSPRGLTDTQYF
-	TRBJ1-2	TRBV7-9	-	TGTGCCAGCAGCTTACAGGAGGGGGGATATGGCTACACCTTC	CASSLQEGGYGYTF
-	TRBJ2-1	TRBV12-3/TRBV12-4	TRBD2	TGTGCCAGCAGAAAAAGCGGGGGGGACAATGAGCAGTTCTTC	CASRKSGGDNEQFF
-	TRBJ2-5	TRBV5-1	TRBD1	TGCGCCAGCAGGAAACAGGGGCAAGTCCAAGAGACCCAGTACTTC	CASRKQGQVQETQYF